The following is a T cell receptor (beta chain) sequence with its context. The antigen is unknown. Investigators amplified TCR beta CDR3 regions from RNA transcripts. Second-round multiplex PCR came after a first-round RT-PCR that employed HTBI primers. One entry per CDR3 protein, called by TCRdb with MiXCR from the multiplex PCR reads. The sample gives 350,000 to 400,000 distinct CDR3 sequences, about 18% of which show up once; about 1.6% is in the top ten. This CDR3 region has 14 residues. Germline V gene lookup returns CDR1 DFQATT and CDR2 SNEGSKA (reference sequence). The V gene lost 0 bases and the J gene lost 5 bases, with 13 bases spanning the gap. These data are taken from a study of Graves' ophthalmopathy and Graves' hyperthyroidism. Overall study results and limits: The model reached around 64% sensitivity and 72.22% specificity for predicting ophthalmopathy progression.

Disease in donors with ophthalmopathy had moderate-to-severe activity, CAS ≥3, NOSPECS ≥4 and under 3 months' duration. This receptor was identified in a woman younger than 30 with Graves' ophthalmopathy. Sequences were obtained from peripheral blood. The genes are TRBV20-1 and TRBJ1-1, with D perhaps TRBD1 (5 bases). The CDR3 here is CSAREAGRKTEAFF. The CDR3 nucleotides read TGCAGTGCTAGAGAGGCGGGACGAAAGACTGAAGCTTTCTTT.